These T cell receptor beta chains were read from a single sample in a study of cytomegalovirus exposure and HLA in healthy donors. TCRdb keeps only in-frame clones here, not all; method: immunoSEQ multiplex PCR. The sample has some 250,000 clones; approximately 83% are singletons. Specimen: PBMCs. All receptors derive from a woman younger than 45 in good health and CMV-seropositive. Both conserved end residues are part of each CDR3. A D gene is named only where the DNA matches it firmly. Part of the rows lack a size; the others show once, few, many or a class for expanded clones.

J	D	V	size	DNA	CDR3
TRBJ2-5	TRBD2	TRBV27	NA	TGTGCCAGCAGTTTATATAGCGGCGGGGGGACCCAGTACTTC	CASSLYSGGGTQYF
TRBJ1-3	NA	TRBV7-9	NA	TGTGCCAGCAGCTTAGCCGGTGGAAACACCATATATTTT	CASSLAGGNTIYF
TRBJ1-4	TRBD1	TRBV27	NA	TGTGCCAGCAGTCAGAAGATCGACAGGGGATTTACAAATGAAAAACTGTTTTTT	CASSQKIDRGFTNEKLFF
TRBJ1-1	NA	TRBV27	NA	TGTGCCAGCAGTTTATCTAGTGGCGCAGGTTCTCCTGAAGCTTTCTTT	CASSLSSGAGSPEAFF
TRBJ2-2	NA	TRBV28	NA	TGTGCCACCCCTAACAGGGGCGGGGGGACCGGGGAGCTGTTTTTT	CATPNRGGGTGELFF
TRBJ1-2	TRBD1	TRBV27	once	TGTGCCAGCAGTTTAGGGACAGGAGACCCTAACTATGGCTACACCTTC	CASSLGTGDPNYGYTF
TRBJ2-2	TRBD2	TRBV4-1	NA	TGCGCCAGCAGCCAAGATGGCCTAGCGGGGCAGAACGGGGAGCTGTTTTTT	CASSQDGLAGQNGELFF
TRBJ1-1	NA	TRBV5-1	NA	TGCGCCAGCAGCTTGGCCCTAAACACTGAAGCTTTCTTT	CASSLALNTEAFF
TRBJ2-1	TRBD1	TRBV11-3	NA	TGTGCCAGCAGCTCTCGGTCAGACAGGGACTACAATGAGCAGTTCTTC	CASSSRSDRDYNEQFF
TRBJ2-1	TRBD2	TRBV7-7	NA	TGTGCTAGCAGCCCTTCCCCAACTAGCGGGCGTTACAATGAGCAGTTCTTC	CASSPSPTSGRYNEQFF
TRBJ2-3	NA	TRBV19	NA	TGTGCCAGTTCGAAGACTAGCACAGATACGCAGTATTTT	CASSKTSTDTQYF
TRBJ2-7	NA	TRBV10-3	NA	TGTGCCATCAGTGACCCCTCGCAGGGATTATTGGGTGAGCAGTACTTC	CAISDPSQGLLGEQYF
TRBJ1-5	NA	TRBV6-5	NA	TGTGCCAGCAGTTACGGGGAGACTCAGCCCCAGCATTTT	CASSYGETQPQHF
TRBJ2-7	TRBD1	TRBV18	NA	TGTGCCAGCTCACCCGGGACAGGGAAGTACGAGCAGTACTTC	CASSPGTGKYEQYF
TRBJ1-2	NA	TRBV18	few	TGTGCCAGCTCCCTTGGACAGATCTATGGCTACACCTTC	CASSLGQIYGYTF
TRBJ2-1	TRBD2	TRBV19	NA	TGTGCCAGTAGTATCCTAGCGGGAGCAAACAATGAGCAGTTCTTC	CASSILAGANNEQFF
TRBJ2-7	NA	TRBV7-6	NA	TGTGCCAGCAGCAACCGGGACACGGGCTACGAGCAGTACTTC	CASSNRDTGYEQYF
TRBJ1-1	NA	TRBV10-3	few	TGTGCCATCAGTCCGACACCGAACACTGAAGCTTTCTTT	CAISPTPNTEAFF
TRBJ1-1	NA	TRBV5-6	NA	TGTGCCAGCGCTCCCGGGGCGGGATTAATGAACACTGAAGCTTTCTTT	CASAPGAGLMNTEAFF
TRBJ1-2	NA	TRBV9	few	TGTGCCAGCAGCGATCAGGGGTATGGCTACACCTTC	CASSDQGYGYTF
TRBJ2-1	NA	TRBV7-3	NA	TGTGCCAGCAGCCCTAGCTCCTACAATGAGCAGTTCTTC	CASSPSSYNEQFF
TRBJ2-7	TRBD2	TRBV9	NA	TGTGCCAGCAGCGAGGAACCCGTAGCGGGAGGGAACTACGAGCAGTACTTC	CASSEEPVAGGNYEQYF
TRBJ2-5	NA	TRBV27	NA	TGTGCCAGCAGTTTATCGTATCGACAGAAACAAGAGACCCAGTACTTC	CASSLSYRQKQETQYF
TRBJ2-1	NA	TRBV7-9	NA	TGTGCCAGCAGCTTTGGGAGTGAATACAATGAGCAGTTCTTC	CASSFGSEYNEQFF
TRBJ2-7	TRBD2	TRBV5-1	NA	TGCGCCAGCAGCGGGGGACTAATCGCAGCAGACGAGCAGTACTTC	CASSGGLIAADEQYF
TRBJ1-2	NA	TRBV28	NA	TGTGCCAGCAGTTTGGGGGGCTATGGCTACACCTTC	CASSLGGYGYTF
TRBJ2-3	NA	TRBV2	NA	TGTGCCAGCAGATTGTACTCGGGTGATACGCAGTATTTT	CASRLYSGDTQYF
TRBJ1-4	TRBD1	TRBV15	NA	TGTGCCACCAGCAGGAGACAGGGGCATGAAAAACTGTTTTTT	CATSRRQGHEKLFF
TRBJ2-7	NA	TRBV18	NA	TGTGCCAGCTCACCACCGGAGGCCCGATCCGTCTACTACGAGCAGTACTTC	CASSPPEARSVYYEQYF
TRBJ1-4	NA	TRBV7-7	NA	TGTGCCAGCAGCCGGGGGGAAAATGAAAAACTGTTTTTT	CASSRGENEKLFF
TRBJ1-5	NA	TRBV11-2	few	TGTGCCAGCAGCTTAGATCCCAATCCGGGTCAGCCCCAGCATTTT	CASSLDPNPGQPQHF
TRBJ1-4	TRBD1	TRBV19	once	TGTGCCAGTAGTATCAGGACAGGGTGGGATGAAAAACTGTTTTTT	CASSIRTGWDEKLFF
TRBJ2-2	NA	TRBV6-5	NA	TGTGCCAGCAGGGAACCGGTGGGAGAAACCGGGGAGCTGTTTTTT	CASREPVGETGELFF
TRBJ2-2	TRBD1	TRBV30	NA	TGTGCCTGGAGCACAGGGGTAGGCGGGGAGCTGTTTTTT	CAWSTGVGGELFF
TRBJ2-2	NA	TRBV5-1	NA	TGCGCCAGCAGCTTGGAGGGGACATCCTCACCCGGGGAGCTGTTTTTT	CASSLEGTSSPGELFF
TRBJ1-2	TRBD1	TRBV28	once	TGTGCCAGCAGTTTAGGACAGGGGGACCACTATGGCTACACCTTC	CASSLGQGDHYGYTF
TRBJ1-4	NA	TRBV7-9	once	TGTGCCAGCAGCCCCCCGGGGTTGCCTAATGAAAAACTGTTTTTT	CASSPPGLPNEKLFF
TRBJ2-7	NA	TRBV5-1	NA	TGCGCCAGCAGTCCGGGAGTTGATTTGTCCTACGAGCAGTACTTC	CASSPGVDLSYEQYF
TRBJ2-2	NA	TRBV4-1	NA	TGCGCCAGCAGTTCGAGACGACGGGAGAAGGTCGGGGAGCTGTTTTTT	CASSSRRREKVGELFF
TRBJ2-3	NA	TRBV9	NA	TGTGCCAGCAGCGTAGTGGCCTCCACGTTCACAGATACGCAGTATTTT	CASSVVASTFTDTQYF
TRBJ1-2	NA	TRBV14	once	TGTGCCAGCAGCCCCAACAGGCTTGGCTACACCTTC	CASSPNRLGYTF
TRBJ1-2	NA	TRBV29-1	NA	TGCAGCGTTGCGACTGAAGCTAACTATGGCTACACCTTC	CSVATEANYGYTF
TRBJ2-3	TRBD1	TRBV14	once	TGTGCCAGCAGCCCTTTGAAGGGACAGGGTTTGACAGATACGCAGTATTTT	CASSPLKGQGLTDTQYF
TRBJ1-4	NA	TRBV10-3	NA	TGTGCCATCAGTGAGTCGTGGGGGCTGGGAAACGAAAAACTGTTTTTT	CAISESWGLGNEKLFF
TRBJ2-7	NA	TRBV6-6	NA	TGTGCCAGCAGCCAAAGTTCGGCAGCGTACTCCTACGAGCAGTACTTC	CASSQSSAAYSYEQYF
TRBJ1-1	NA	TRBV6-1	NA	TGTGCCAGCAGCCTTACAGGGAGCGAGACTGAAGCTTTCTTT	CASSLTGSETEAFF
TRBJ2-1	NA	TRBV10-1	few	TGCGCCAGCAGTGAGGATTCCCTAGACAGCTCCTACAATGAGCAGTTCTTC	CASSEDSLDSSYNEQFF
TRBJ2-7	TRBD1	TRBV4-1	NA	TGCGCCAGCAGCCAAGAAACGACAGGGGGATACGAGCAGTACTTC	CASSQETTGGYEQYF
TRBJ2-2	NA	TRBV6-5	NA	TGTGCCAGCCGGGACTTTCACACCGGGGAGCTGTTTTTT	CASRDFHTGELFF
TRBJ1-5	NA	TRBV7-6	once	TGTGCCAGCAGCCGCACAGGAGATCAGCCCCAGCATTTT	CASSRTGDQPQHF
TRBJ2-1	NA	TRBV6-5	NA	TGTGCCAGCAGTTACCCCTCGGGGGGCGCAAGGAATGAGCAGTTCTTC	CASSYPSGGARNEQFF
TRBJ2-5	TRBD2	TRBV9	NA	TGTGCCAGCAGCGAATCTCCGGGACTAGCGGAAGAGACCCAGTACTTC	CASSESPGLAEETQYF
TRBJ1-2	NA	TRBV4-2	few	TGTGCCAGCAGCCAAGATATTTCAGGTACCGGCTATGGCTACACCTTC	CASSQDISGTGYGYTF
TRBJ2-7	NA	TRBV7-8	NA	TGTGCCAGCAGCTTAGAAGGGGTCGAGCAGTACTTC	CASSLEGVEQYF
TRBJ1-2	TRBD1	TRBV5-6	NA	TGTGCCAGCAGCTTGAGGGGACAGACCTATGGCTACACCTTC	CASSLRGQTYGYTF
TRBJ2-1	TRBD2	TRBV5-1	NA	TGCGCCAGCAGCTTGGGGCTAGCGGGACTCGGCTACAATGAGCAGTTCTTC	CASSLGLAGLGYNEQFF
TRBJ1-1	NA	TRBV29-1	NA	TGCAGCGTTGTGGGGGGAAACACTGAAGCTTTCTTT	CSVVGGNTEAFF
TRBJ1-2	NA	TRBV6-1	few	TGTGCCAGCAGTGTGAGGGAGGACTATGGCTACACCTTC	CASSVREDYGYTF
TRBJ1-4	TRBD1	TRBV7-9	NA	TGTGCCAGCGGGTCGGTGGGACAGGGCTATGAAAAACTGTTTTTT	CASGSVGQGYEKLFF